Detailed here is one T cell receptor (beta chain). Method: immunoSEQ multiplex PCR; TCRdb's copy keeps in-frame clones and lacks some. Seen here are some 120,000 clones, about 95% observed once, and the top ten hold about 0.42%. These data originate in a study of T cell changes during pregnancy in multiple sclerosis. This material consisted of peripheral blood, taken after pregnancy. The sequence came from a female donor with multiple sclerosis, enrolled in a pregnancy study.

As DNA, the CDR3 is TGTGCCAGCAGGGCAGCGGGAGGGCTAACCAATGAGCAGTTCTTC. As protein: CASRAAGGLTNEQFF. This chain joins TRBV28 and TRBJ2-1; TRBD2 matches at 10 bases. The CDR3 sequence is 15 residues long. J lost 6 bases, V lost 6 bases, and 8 bases had no gene match. Germline-derived CDR1 and CDR2 are MDHEN and SYDVKM.